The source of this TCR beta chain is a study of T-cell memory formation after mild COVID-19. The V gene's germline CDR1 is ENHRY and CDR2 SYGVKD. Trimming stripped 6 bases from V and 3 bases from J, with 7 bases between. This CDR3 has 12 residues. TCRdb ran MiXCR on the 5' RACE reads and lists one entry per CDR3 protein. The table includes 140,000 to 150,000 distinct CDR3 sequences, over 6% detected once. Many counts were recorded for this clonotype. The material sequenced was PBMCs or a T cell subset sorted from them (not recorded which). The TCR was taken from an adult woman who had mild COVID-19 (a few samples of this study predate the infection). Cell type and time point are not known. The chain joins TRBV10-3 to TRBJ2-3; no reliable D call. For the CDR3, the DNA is TGTGCCATCAGCGAGAATACAGATACGCAGTATTTT. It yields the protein CAISENTDTQYF.